A single sample is the source of the 10 T cell receptor beta chains below, sequenced in a study of blood T cell repertoires in COVID-19 (TCRdb year 2020). The method was the immunoSEQ multiplex PCR assay. TCRdb stores this immuneACCESS table with in-frame sequences only. Part of the clones is absent; in the studies checked, under half of the shortfall reflects unresolved V genes, and no reason is known for the rest. In all, the sample holds some 160,000 clones, and roughly 90% of those were seen once. The top ten constitute approximately 3% of the sample. Specimen: peripheral blood. The receptors here all came from a man aged 55-75 years with acute or convalescent COVID-19.

V is TRBV11-2 and J is TRBJ1-6; D is ambiguous. Germline lookup yields CDR1 SGHAT and CDR2 FQNNGV. Trimming took off 2 bases at V and 7 bases at J, with 6 bases between the two ends. CDR3 length: 13 amino acids. The CDR3: CASSLSGNSPLHF. The CDR3 DNA is TGTGCCAGCAGCTTATCGGGGAATTCACCCCTCCACTTT.

Only one count was recorded for this clone. V and J are TRBV5-4 and TRBJ1-2, with D maybe TRBD1 (5 bases). The ends were cut back, 2 bases at V and 4 bases at J, with 9 bases in the middle. Germline assignment: CDR1 SGHNT and CDR2 YYREEE (reference sequence). The CDR3 covers 13 residues. The CDR3 DNA follows: TGTGCCAGCAGCTTTGGGGGGTCCTATGGCTACACCTTC. Translating gives CASSFGGSYGYTF.

The chain uses TRBV11-2 and TRBJ1-1, with 8 nucleotides matching TRBD1. This CDR3 is built from 16 residues. Germline trimming cut 5 bases from V and 1 base from J; bases unmatched to any gene: 9. Germline-derived CDR1 and CDR2 are SGHAT and FQNNGV. The CDR3 region has the DNA TGTGCCAGCAGCCCCAGGATAGGACAGGGGAACACTGAAGCTTTCTTT. Translating it yields CASSPRIGQGNTEAFF. The full variable domain, in which reference TRBV11-2 and TRBJ1-1 provide the parts outside the CDR3, is EAGVAQSPRYKIIEKRQSVAFWCNPISGHATLYWYQQILGQGPKLLIQFQNNGVVDDSQLPKDRFSAERLKGVDSTLKIQPAKLEDSAVYLCASSPRIGQGNTEAFFGQGTRLTVV.

The CDR3 DNA sequence: TGTGCCAGCAGTCGAGGACAGCCGAACAATGAGCAGTTCTTC. Residues: CASSRGQPNNEQFF. The chain couples TRBV9 to TRBJ2-1; tentatively, D is TRBD1 (6 bases). In germline, CDR1 is SGDLS, CDR2 YYNGEE. V lost 5 bases to trimming and J lost 5 bases, with 14 bases between them. The CDR3 totals 14 residues.

The rearrangement uses TRBV19 and TRBJ2-1, with 9 bases fitting TRBD1. The germline V gene encodes CDR1 LNHDA and CDR2 SQIVND (reference sequence). Germline trimming cut 10 bases from V and 4 bases from J; bases unmatched to any gene: 11. This CDR3 has 15 residues. The CDR3 loop is CATSQTGGKYNEQFF. For the CDR3, the DNA is TGTGCCACCTCCCAAACAGGGGGCAAATACAATGAGCAGTTCTTC.

This chain connects TRBV9 to TRBJ2-7; D unclear. This CDR3 spans 16 amino acids. The germline V and J ends were trimmed by 4 bases and 3 bases, with 20 bases remaining between them. The germline V gene encodes CDR1 SGDLS and CDR2 YYNGEE. The chain's CDR3 is CASSPTVGVGYYEQYF. The CDR3, as DNA: TGTGCCAGCAGCCCCACGGTAGGCGTCGGGTACTACGAGCAGTACTTC.

V gene TRBV19 combines with J gene TRBJ1-6; the match to TRBD1 covers 11 bases. This CDR3 has 19 amino acids. V gave up 3 bases and J gave up 7 bases; unmatched junction bases: 14. Germline CDR1 is LNHDA and CDR2 is SQIVND (reference sequence). Written as DNA, the CDR3 is TGTGCCAGTAGTATCGCCTACCCCGGGACAGGGGGAAGAAATTCACCCCTCCACTTT. Protein product: CASSIAYPGTGGRNSPLHF.

The V and J genes are TRBV29-1 and TRBJ2-1, with TRBD2 as a possible D gene (5 bases). In germline, CDR1 is SQVTM, CDR2 ANQGSEA. V was cut by 7 bases and J by 7 bases, with 17 bases left in between. This CDR3 is built from 13 residues. The CDR3 DNA reads TGCAGCGGTCGCCGGAGAGGGTCAAATGAGCAGTTCTTC. Its translation: CSGRRRGSNEQFF.

This clone showed up just once. V is TRBV24-1 and J is TRBJ2-1, with 10 positions matching TRBD2. The CDR3 totals 15 residues. V trimming: 4 bases; J trimming: 9 bases; junction bases outside the gene matches: 8. Germline CDR1 reads KGHDR; CDR2 reads SFDVKD. The CDR3 nucleotides are TGTGCCACCAGTGACGGAGCGGGGGGGCCGAGTGAGCAGTTCTTC. Translation gives CATSDGAGGPSEQFF.

The chain employs TRBV5-1 and TRBJ2-7; 8 positions agree with TRBD1. The CDR3 runs 14 residues. The V segment lost 0 bases and the J segment 4 bases; nucleotides outside the gene matches: 3. Germline V gene data show CDR1 as SGHRS and CDR2 as YFSETQ. The DNA of the CDR3 is TGCGCCAGCAGCTTGGCAGGACAGGGATACGAGCAGTACTTC. Its translation: CASSLAGQGYEQYF. Variable domain in full (rest from reference TRBV5-1 and TRBJ2-7): KAGVTQTPRYLIKTRGQQVTLSCSPISGHRSVSWYQQTPGQGLQFLFEYFSETQRNKGNFPGRFSGRQFSNSRSEMNVSTLELGDSALYLCASSLAGQGYEQYFGPGTRLTVT.